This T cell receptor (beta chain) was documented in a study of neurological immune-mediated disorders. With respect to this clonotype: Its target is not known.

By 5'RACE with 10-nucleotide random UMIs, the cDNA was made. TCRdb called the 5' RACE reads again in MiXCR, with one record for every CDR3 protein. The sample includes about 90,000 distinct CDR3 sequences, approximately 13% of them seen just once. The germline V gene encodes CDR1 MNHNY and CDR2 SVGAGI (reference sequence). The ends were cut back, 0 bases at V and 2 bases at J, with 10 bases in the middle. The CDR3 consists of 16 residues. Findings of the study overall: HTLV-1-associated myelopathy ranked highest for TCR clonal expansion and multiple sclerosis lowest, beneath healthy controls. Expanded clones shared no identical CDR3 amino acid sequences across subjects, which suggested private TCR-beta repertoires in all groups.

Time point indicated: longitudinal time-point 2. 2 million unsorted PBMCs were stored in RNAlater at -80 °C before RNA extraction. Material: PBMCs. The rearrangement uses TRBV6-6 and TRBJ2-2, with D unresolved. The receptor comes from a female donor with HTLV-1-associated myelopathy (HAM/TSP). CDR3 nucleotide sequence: TGTGCCAGCAGTTACTCGACTCAAGGCAACACCGGGGAGCTGTTTTTT. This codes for CASSYSTQGNTGELFF.